One sample yielded the 25 T cell receptor beta chains listed below, sequenced in a study of blood T cell repertoires in COVID-19. The data were produced by immunoSEQ multiplex PCR, yet TCRdb's version contains in-frame clones alone and is incomplete. The table shows approximately 500,000 clones, with 85% to 90% occurring only once. Material for sequencing was peripheral blood. These receptor sequences come from a man between 18 and 29 years old with COVID-19, enrolled during active disease.

The V call is TRBV11-1, the J call TRBJ2-5; weak D call: TRBD1 (7 bases). Germline assignment: CDR1 SGHAT and CDR2 FQDESV (reference sequence). The CDR3 is made up of 16 amino acids. Trimming cost V 1 base and J 5 bases, with 17 bases left between them. Here the CDR3 DNA reads TGTGCCAGCAGCTTAGTAGGGGCAGGGGGGATGGAGACCCAGTACTTC. Its protein is CASSLVGAGGMETQYF.

This clone was detected only once. The chain employs TRBV27 and TRBJ2-1, with 8 bases that match TRBD2. CDR1 is MNHEY and CDR2 is SMNVEV in the germline V gene (reference sequence). The J segment lost 5 bases and the V segment lost 10 bases, leaving 10 bases of the junction unmatched. The CDR3 sequence is 14 residues long. DNA for the CDR3: TGTGCCACTAAACCGGGACTAGTCCACAATGAGCAGTTCTTC. Residues: CATKPGLVHNEQFF.

The gene calls are TRBV30 and TRBJ2-1, with a possible D match to TRBD1 (5 bases). Looked up from germline, CDR1 is GTSNPN and CDR2 is SVGIG (reference sequence). The CDR3 covers 14 residues. Deletions cut 6 bases from V and 2 bases from J, with 14 bases between. The CDR3 spells CACLQGRPYNEQFF. As DNA, the CDR3 is TGTGCCTGCCTCCAGGGTAGACCCTACAATGAGCAGTTCTTC.

This rearrangement joins TRBV9 to TRBJ1-3; D ambiguous. The CDR3 runs 15 residues. Per the germline V gene, CDR1 is SGDLS and CDR2 is YYNGEE. Trimming removed 2 bases from V and 3 bases from J, with 12 bases in between. This CDR3 reads CASSVSRNGGNTIYF. In DNA form, the CDR3 reads TGTGCCAGCAGCGTGTCTCGTAACGGTGGAAACACCATATATTTT.

This chain's CDR3 is CASSYRGEPLHF. Here the CDR3 DNA reads TGTGCCAGCAGCTACAGGGGGGAACCCCTCCACTTT. The chain couples TRBV7-2 to TRBJ1-6; 8 positions match TRBD1. CDR1 and CDR2 (germline): SGHTA, FQGNSA. J gave up 12 bases and V 4 bases, and 2 bases lay outside the gene matches. This CDR3 is 12 amino acids long. The whole variable domain, remainder taken from reference TRBV7-2 and TRBJ1-6, is GAGVSQSPSNKVTEKGKDVELRCDPISGHTALYWYRQSLGQGLEFLIYFQGNSAPDKSGLPSDRFSAERTGGSVSTLTIQRTQQEDSAVYLCASSYRGEPLHFGNGTRLTVT.

The CDR3 DNA follows: TGTGCCAGCAGTTCGTACAGGAGCTCCTACAATGAGCAGTTCTTC. Translation: CASSSYRSSYNEQFF. V is TRBV27 and J is TRBJ2-1; D might be TRBD1 (5 bases). Deletions cut 4 bases from V and 0 bases from J, with 10 bases between. Germline CDR1 reads MNHEY; CDR2 reads SMNVEV (reference sequence). The CDR3 consists of 15 residues.

Remarks on this clone: An end of the junction differs from the germline gene, which may be a read error. V is TRBV2 and J is TRBJ1-1, with D possibly TRBD1 on 5 matching bases. This CDR3 contains 11 residues. Germline values: CDR1 SNHLY, CDR2 FYNNEI. This chain's CDR3 is CACSGGEEAFF. The CDR3 region has the DNA TGTGCCTGCAGCGGGGGAGAGGAAGCTTTCTTT.

The chain combines TRBV19 with TRBJ1-5; TRBD1 is a possible D gene (6 bases). V shed 10 bases and J shed 5 bases, with 15 bases lying between them. CDR1 is LNHDA and CDR2 is SQIVND in the germline V gene (reference sequence). The CDR3 sequence is 13 residues long. The CDR3 DNA reads as TGTGCCACCAGCCGGACAGCCGATCAGCCCCAGCATTTT. Protein: CATSRTADQPQHF. Combining the CDR3 with reference TRBV19 and TRBJ1-5 gives the whole variable domain DGGITQSPKYLFRKEGQNVTLSCEQNLNHDAMYWYRQDPGQGLRLIYYSQIVNDFQKGDIAEGYSVSREKKESFPLTVTSAQKNPTAFYLCATSRTADQPQHFGDGTRLSIL.

The genes are TRBV5-1 and TRBJ2-3; 11 bases agree with TRBD1. Per the germline V gene, CDR1 is SGHRS and CDR2 is YFSETQ. V shed 4 bases, J shed 7 bases, and the junction held 8 bases outside the gene matches. The CDR3 covers 15 residues. The CDR3 nucleotides are TGCGCCAGCAGCGACCGGGACAGGGGGGTCAATACGCAGTATTTT. It is translated as CASSDRDRGVNTQYF.

The chain employs TRBV5-4 and TRBJ2-2, with D tentatively TRBD2 (5 bases). Per the germline V gene, CDR1 is SGHNT and CDR2 is YYREEE (reference sequence). There are 16 residues in the CDR3. V lost 6 bases and J lost 2, with 17 bases in between. CDR3 DNA sequence: TGTGCCAGCACGGCGGCGGGCCTCCCCAACACCGGGGAGCTGTTTTTT. This codes for CASTAAGLPNTGELFF.

This chain links TRBV5-1 with TRBJ1-1; D ambiguous. Trimming took off 0 bases at V and 1 base at J, with 10 bases between the two ends. The germline V gene has CDR1 SGHRS and CDR2 YFSETQ. This CDR3 has 15 amino acids. The CDR3 spells CASSLDSLGNTEAFF. CDR3 nucleotide sequence: TGCGCCAGCAGCTTGGACAGTCTTGGGAACACTGAAGCTTTCTTT.

V gene TRBV15 combines with J gene TRBJ2-2, with D perhaps TRBD1 (7 bases). Trimming removed 0 bases from V and 1 base from J, with 9 bases in between. CDR3 length: 16 amino acids. Per germline, CDR1 LNHNV and CDR2 YYDKDF (reference sequence). CDR3 amino acids: CATSRDQGGNTGELFF. CDR3 coding DNA: TGTGCCACCAGCAGAGATCAGGGGGGGAACACCGGGGAGCTGTTTTTT. The variable domain in full, completed from reference TRBV15 and TRBJ2-2, reads DAMVIQNPRYQVTQFGKPVTLSCSQTLNHNVMYWYQQKSSQAPKLLFHYYDKDFNNEADTPDNFQSRRPNTSFCFLDIRSPGLGDTAMYLCATSRDQGGNTGELFFGEGSRLTVL.

On this clone itself: Other DNA sequences of this sample code for an identical CDR3. V usage is TRBV28 and J usage is TRBJ1-1, with 8 bases lining up with TRBD1. The J segment lost 4 bases and the V segment lost 2 bases, leaving 3 bases of the junction unmatched. Germline values: CDR1 MDHEN, CDR2 SYDVKM. This CDR3 contains 14 residues. In DNA form, the CDR3 reads TGTGCCAGCAGTTTAAACAGGGGGGGCACTGAAGCTTTCTTT. Amino acid sequence: CASSLNRGGTEAFF.

The V call is TRBV12-3 or TRBV12-4, the J call TRBJ2-1; TRBD1 matches at 10 bases. The J segment lost 9 bases and the V segment lost 6 bases, leaving 5 bases of the junction unmatched. This CDR3 comprises 13 residues. The CDR3 loop reads CASRGQGIGEQFF. The CDR3 bases are TGTGCCAGCAGGGGACAGGGGATCGGTGAGCAGTTCTTC.

V gene TRBV5-6 combines with J gene TRBJ2-7; no clear D. V was pared by 0 bases and J by 7 bases, with 5 bases between. Per germline, CDR1 SGHDT and CDR2 YYEEEE. This CDR3 spans 11 amino acids. The CDR3 is CASSLALEQYF. CDR3 bases: TGTGCCAGCAGCTTGGCTTTAGAGCAGTACTTC.

The chain recombines TRBV7-9 with TRBJ2-7; 8 bases match TRBD1. V gave up 5 bases and J gave up 3 bases; unmatched junction bases: 6. The CDR3 totals 14 residues. CDR1 and CDR2 from the germline V gene are SEHNR and FQNEAQ (reference sequence). CDR3 DNA sequence: TGTGCCAGCAGCAGATGGGACAGGATCTACGAGCAGTACTTC. The encoded protein is CASSRWDRIYEQYF.

The sample holds one count of this clone. The rearrangement uses TRBV5-1 and TRBJ2-5; tentative D call: TRBD1 (5 bases). Deletions cut 0 bases from V and 5 bases from J, with 11 bases between. CDR1 and CDR2 (germline): SGHRS, YFSETQ. CDR3 length: 14 residues. The chain's CDR3 is CASSLAPGAETQYF. The CDR3 coding sequence is TGCGCCAGCAGCTTGGCCCCTGGGGCCGAGACCCAGTACTTC.

The CDR3 DNA follows: TGTGCCAGTAGTATGGGGGACAGTAATGAAAAACTGTTTTTT. Protein product: CASSMGDSNEKLFF. The rearrangement uses TRBV19 and TRBJ1-4; 7 nucleotides line up with TRBD1. This CDR3 is 14 amino acids long. Losses at the gene ends were 3 bases for V and 4 bases for J; bases not matched to a gene: 2. The V gene's germline CDR1 is LNHDA and CDR2 SQIVND (reference sequence).

The CDR3 coding sequence is TGTGCCAGCAGCTTAGCACTAGCCGTGAGCTCCTACAATGAGCAGTTCTTC. Its protein is CASSLALAVSSYNEQFF. This chain uses TRBV11-3 with TRBJ2-1; D perhaps matches TRBD2 (6 bases). Germline V gives CDR1 SGHNT, CDR2 YENEEA. Deletions cut 1 base from V and 0 bases from J, with 13 bases between. This CDR3 region has 17 residues. The entire variable domain, with the rest obtained from reference TRBV11-3 and TRBJ2-1, is as follows: EAGVVQSPRYKIIEKKQPVAFWCNPISGHNTLYWYLQNLGQGPELLIRYENEEAVDDSQLPKDRFSAERLKGVDSTLKIQPAELGDSAVYLCASSLALAVSSYNEQFFGPGTRLTVL.

CDR3 nucleotide sequence: TGTGCCAGCAGTGATCGTGGCGGGAACACAGATACGCAGTATTTT. The encoded protein is CASSDRGGNTDTQYF. The V gene is TRBV25-1, the J gene TRBJ2-3; D may be TRBD2 (6 bases). CDR3 length equals 15 residues. Trimming removed 3 bases at V and 2 bases at J, with 12 bases between. Germline-derived CDR1 and CDR2 are MGHDK and SYGVNS.

V usage is TRBV19 and J usage is TRBJ1-1; D possibly corresponds to TRBD1 (6 bases). CDR3 length: 14 residues. Germline V CDR1 and CDR2: LNHDA, SQIVND (reference sequence). V was clipped by 11 bases and J by 1 base, with 17 bases between them. CDR3 DNA: TGTGCCGTCCGACAGGTGGGAGCGAACACTGAAGCTTTCTTT. Translation: CAVRQVGANTEAFF.

V is TRBV11-2 and J is TRBJ2-3, with TRBD2 matching 14 bases. The CDR3 extends over 15 amino acids. The germline V gene has CDR1 SGHAT and CDR2 FQNNGV. Trimming cost V 3 bases and J 6 bases; bases outside gene matches: 2. CDR3 nucleotide sequence: TGTGCCAGCAGCTTCAGGACTAGCGGGAGGGATACGCAGTATTTT. It yields the protein CASSFRTSGRDTQYF.

The chain uses TRBV23-1 and TRBJ1-2; 7 bases are shared with TRBD1. TRBV23-1 is identified as an open reading frame with a role that is uncertain. Germline trimming cut 0 bases from V and 2 bases from J; bases unmatched to any gene: 3. The CDR3 loop spans 15 amino acids. The CDR3 region has the DNA TGCGCCAGCAGTCAATCAAGGGGACAGAACTATGGCTACACCTTC. Amino acid sequence: CASSQSRGQNYGYTF.

The chain is built from TRBV12-3 or TRBV12-4 and TRBJ2-3, with D possibly TRBD1 on 5 matching bases. This CDR3 spans 12 amino acids. V was shortened by 5 bases and J by 6 bases, with 9 bases between the two germline ends. The CDR3 DNA reads TGTGCCAGCAGTACAGGATCCGATACGCAGTATTTT. Its protein product is CASSTGSDTQYF.

The CDR3 DNA is TGTGCCAGCAGCTATAGACAGGATCACACTGAAGCTTTCTTT. Its protein product is CASSYRQDHTEAFF. V is TRBV7-9 and J is TRBJ1-1; perhaps TRBD1 as D (6 bases). V shed 4 bases and J shed 3 bases, with 12 bases lying between them. This CDR3 comprises 14 residues. CDR1 and CDR2 (germline): SEHNR, FQNEAQ (reference sequence).